The 10 T cell receptor beta chains presented below share a single source sample, sequenced in a study of blood T cell repertoires in COVID-19. Profiled with immunoSEQ multiplex PCR; TCRdb holds only in-frame clones, not every one. The sample shows 55,000 or so clones, 82% of them seen only once. Source material: peripheral blood. These receptors all come from a human donor in a cohort sampled during active or convalescent COVID-19.

The chain employs TRBV7-6 and TRBJ2-3; 10 bases line up with TRBD2. The CDR3 has 19 amino acids. Losses at the gene ends were 5 bases for V and 0 bases for J; bases not matched to a gene: 14. Per germline, CDR1 SGHVS and CDR2 FNYEAQ. The CDR3 bases are TGTGCCAGCAGCCCCCATAGCGGGGGGAGGGCTCGGAGCACAGATACGCAGTATTTT. Residues: CASSPHSGGRARSTDTQYF.

V and J are TRBV6-5 and TRBJ1-2; D gene ambiguous. Germline values: CDR1 MNHEY, CDR2 SVGAGI. CDR3 length: 12 amino acids. With 6 bases removed from V and 8 bases from J, the gap between germline ends came to 13 bases. The CDR3 nucleotides are TGTGCCAGCAGAGAGAGGGCGGAAGGCTACACCTTC. The encoded protein is CASRERAEGYTF.

The chain carries TRBV4-2 and TRBJ1-2; TRBD1 matches 10 bases. The CDR3 consists of 16 residues. Germline V gene sequence: CDR1 LGHNA, CDR2 YNFKEQ. V shed 3 bases and J 7 bases; nucleotides not matched to a gene: 11. The CDR3 DNA is TGTGCCAGCAGCCATGCCATCGGACAGGGGGGTTCTGGCTACACCTTC. Residues: CASSHAIGQGGSGYTF.

The J gene is TRBJ1-1, the V gene TRBV7-9; maybe TRBD1 (6 bases). Germline CDR1 SEHNR, CDR2 FQNEAQ (reference sequence). Trimming shortened V by 2 bases and J by 0 bases, and 10 bases separated the two germline ends. The CDR3 runs to 15 residues. The CDR3 sequence: CASSLNGQMNTEAFF. The CDR3 DNA is TGTGCCAGCAGCTTAAACGGACAGATGAACACTGAAGCTTTCTTT.

This chain uses TRBV9 with TRBJ1-3, with D perhaps TRBD1 (6 bases). The V end lost 4 bases, the J end lost 4 bases, and 15 bases lay between the germline ends. CDR3 length equals 15 residues. The germline CDR1 and CDR2 sequences are SGDLS and YYNGEE. The CDR3 DNA is TGTGCCAGCAGCCCCCGAGGGGGGGCAGGAAACACCATATATTTT. Protein sequence: CASSPRGGAGNTIYF.

The rearrangement joins TRBV2 to TRBJ2-7, with a tentative D call TRBD1 (5 bases). The CDR3 is made up of 15 amino acids. The germline V gene encodes CDR1 SNHLY and CDR2 FYNNEI. The germline V and J ends were trimmed by 8 bases and 5 bases, with 22 bases remaining between them. The CDR3 sequence: CASEGEDILGHEQYF. The CDR3 DNA follows: TGTGCCAGCGAAGGAGAGGACATCTTAGGACACGAGCAGTACTTC.

The V gene is TRBV27, the J gene TRBJ2-7; D possibly corresponds to TRBD2 (6 bases). V lost 4 bases and J lost 3, with 7 bases in between. The CDR3 consists of 12 residues. The germline V gene encodes CDR1 MNHEY and CDR2 SMNVEV (reference sequence). The CDR3 sequence: CASSSGSYEQYF. The CDR3 DNA is TGTGCCAGCAGTTCCGGGAGCTACGAGCAGTACTTC.

This rearrangement joins TRBV9 to TRBJ1-2, with 11 bases aligning to TRBD1. The CDR3 covers 14 residues. The J segment lost 8 bases and the V segment lost 3 bases, leaving 6 bases of the junction unmatched. The germline CDR1 and CDR2 sequences are SGDLS and YYNGEE. In DNA, the CDR3 is TGTGCCAGCAGCGCCCTGGGACAGGGGGACGGCTACACCTTC. As protein: CASSALGQGDGYTF.

This clone was seen once. The chain is built from TRBV3-1 (or the pseudogene TRBV3-2) and TRBJ2-7, with D possibly being TRBD2 (7 bases). CDR1 is LGHDT and CDR2 is YNNKEL in the germline V gene (reference sequence). The CDR3 has 14 amino acids. V lost 6 bases to trimming and J lost 6 bases, with 18 bases between them. CDR3 DNA sequence: TGTGCCAGCAGGAACGGACAGCGGGATAGCGAGCAGTACTTC. It translates to CASRNGQRDSEQYF.

The chain is built from TRBV20-1 and TRBJ2-7; the D gene is possibly TRBD1 (5 bases). Per germline, CDR1 DFQATT and CDR2 SNEGSKA (reference sequence). V lost 2 bases to trimming and J lost 6 bases, with 8 bases between them. The CDR3 is 11 residues long. CDR3 DNA: TGCAGTGCTAGACAGGGTTTCGAGCAGTACTTC. Translating it yields CSARQGFEQYF.